A selection of T cell receptor beta chains follows, all from one sample in a study of Graves' ophthalmopathy and Graves' hyperthyroidism. TCRdb used MiXCR to reprocess the multiplex PCR reads, holding one entry per CDR3 protein. The repertoire includes approximately 410,000 distinct CDR3 sequences, over 15% of them detected once, and around 7% sits in the top ten. The sequenced material came from peripheral blood. These TCRs come from a woman under 30 with stable Graves' hyperthyroidism. Each CDR3 is given with its conserved first and last residue. The order of the fields is V gene, J gene, D gene, clone size, CDR3 DNA, CDR3 protein. The D gene is left open where the match is weak. Size tells how often a clone was seen (once, few, many) or the class of an expanded clone, and some rows leave it out.

V: TRBV12-3/TRBV12-4; J: TRBJ2-2; D: NA; size: many; DNA: TGTGCCAGCAGGGAAAACACCGGGGAGCTGTTTTTT; CDR3: CASRENTGELFF
V: TRBV12-3/TRBV12-4; J: TRBJ2-7; D: TRBD2; size: few; DNA: TGTGCCAGCAGTTTTTTGCCGGGAGGTCGGGAGCAGTACTTC; CDR3: CASSFLPGGREQYF
V: TRBV12-3/TRBV12-4; J: TRBJ1-5; D: NA; size: NA; DNA: TGTGCCAGCAGTCCGGGGGGGTTCAATCAGCCCCAGCATTTT; CDR3: CASSPGGFNQPQHF
V: TRBV11-1; J: TRBJ2-6; D: NA; size: many; DNA: TGTGCCAGCAGCCCCGGGACCGAACACTCTGGGGCCAACGTCCTGACTTTC; CDR3: CASSPGTEHSGANVLTF
V: TRBV5-1; J: TRBJ2-5; D: NA; size: many; DNA: TGCGCCAGCAGCTCTAGCGAGGAGACCCAGTACTTC; CDR3: CASSSSEETQYF
V: TRBV20-1; J: TRBJ2-5; D: TRBD2; size: many; DNA: TGCAGTGCCGGGACTAGCGGGAAGGGACCTCAGGAGACCCAGTACTTC; CDR3: CSAGTSGKGPQETQYF
V: TRBV29-1; J: TRBJ2-6; D: NA; size: many; DNA: TGCAGCGTTGGGCAAAGCTCTGGGGCCAACGTCCTGACTTTC; CDR3: CSVGQSSGANVLTF
V: TRBV7-3; J: TRBJ1-1; D: NA; size: many; DNA: TGTGCCAGCCGGTTGGGGGGAGGCACTGAAGCTTTCTTT; CDR3: CASRLGGGTEAFF
V: TRBV19; J: TRBJ1-2; D: NA; size: many; DNA: TGTGCCAGTAGTATAATACCAGGGATCTATGGCTACACCTTC; CDR3: CASSIIPGIYGYTF
V: TRBV20-1; J: TRBJ1-6; D: NA; size: many; DNA: TGCAGTGCTAGACCTCCCCCCGTGATGAATTCACCCCTCCACTTT; CDR3: CSARPPPVMNSPLHF
V: TRBV4-1; J: TRBJ1-2; D: TRBD1; size: NA; DNA: TGCGCCAGCAGCCAAGGCCAGCTCCGGGACAGGCAGGCTAACTATGGCTACACCTTC; CDR3: CASSQGQLRDRQANYGYTF
V: TRBV15; J: TRBJ2-6; D: NA; size: many; DNA: TGTGCCACCAGCAGAGATTATCAGGGGTCGTTCCACTCTGGGGCCAACGTCCTGACTTTC; CDR3: CATSRDYQGSFHSGANVLTF
V: TRBV7-2; J: TRBJ2-7; D: NA; size: few; DNA: TGTGCCAGCAGCCGTACAGGGTATTCCTACGAGCAGTACTTC; CDR3: CASSRTGYSYEQYF
V: TRBV6-1; J: TRBJ1-1; D: NA; size: many; DNA: TGTGCCAGCAGTGAAAAGAGGGCTGAAGCTTTCTTT; CDR3: CASSEKRAEAFF
V: TRBV18; J: TRBJ2-7; D: TRBD1; size: NA; DNA: TGTGCCAGCTCACCACCGGGACAGGGGACCTACGAGCAGTACTTC; CDR3: CASSPPGQGTYEQYF
V: TRBV29-1; J: TRBJ1-3; D: NA; size: few; DNA: TGCAGCGTCGCCGACGGGATCTCTGGAAACACCATATATTTT; CDR3: CSVADGISGNTIYF
V: TRBV7-8; J: TRBJ2-6; D: NA; size: few; DNA: TGTGCCAGCAGCTCCAGACAGCTTTCAGGGGCCAACGTCCTGACTTTC; CDR3: CASSSRQLSGANVLTF
V: TRBV7-9; J: TRBJ2-4; D: NA; size: NA; DNA: TGTGCCAGCAGCTTAGAGGTCGTATCTGACATTCAGTACTTC; CDR3: CASSLEVVSDIQYF
V: TRBV4-2; J: TRBJ2-2; D: NA; size: NA; DNA: TGTGCCAGCAGCCAAGATGTGGGGGACACCGGGGAGCTGTTTTTT; CDR3: CASSQDVGDTGELFF
V: TRBV6-5; J: TRBJ1-2; D: NA; size: NA; DNA: TGTGCCAGCAGTTCCGGACGTTTGGGACATCAGGGTTATGGCTACACCTTC; CDR3: CASSSGRLGHQGYGYTF
V: TRBV30; J: TRBJ1-2; D: TRBD1; size: NA; DNA: TGTGCCTGGAGTCGGACAGGGGTAGGCTACACCTTC; CDR3: CAWSRTGVGYTF
V: TRBV27; J: TRBJ1-1; D: NA; size: NA; DNA: TGTACCAGCAGCTTTCGTGGTTTTGACACTGAAGCTTTCTTT; CDR3: CTSSFRGFDTEAFF
V: TRBV6-1; J: TRBJ2-7; D: NA; size: many; DNA: TGTGCCAGCACCCAGGGAGACGAGCAGTACTTC; CDR3: CASTQGDEQYF
V: TRBV24-1; J: TRBJ2-2; D: NA; size: few; DNA: TGTGCCACCAGTGGCCAGGGGAGCACCGGGGAGCTGTTTTTT; CDR3: CATSGQGSTGELFF
V: TRBV10-3; J: TRBJ2-7; D: NA; size: many; DNA: TGTGCCATCAGTGAAATGGAGGAGCAGTACTTC; CDR3: CAISEMEEQYF
V: TRBV9; J: TRBJ1-2; D: TRBD1; size: many; DNA: TGTGCCAGCAGCCCTGGGGACAGGGGGCAATGGTATGGCTACACCTTC; CDR3: CASSPGDRGQWYGYTF
V: TRBV2; J: TRBJ1-2; D: NA; size: NA; DNA: TGTGCCAGCTCTTTTGAAGAGGGGCCCCGGGGCTACACCTTC; CDR3: CASSFEEGPRGYTF
V: TRBV6-1; J: TRBJ2-7; D: TRBD1; size: many; DNA: TGTGCCAGCACTACCTCACCCGGGACAGGGAATGAGCAGTACTTC; CDR3: CASTTSPGTGNEQYF
V: TRBV28; J: TRBJ1-2; D: TRBD1; size: many; DNA: TGTGCCAGCAGTCTGGGACAGGCTAACTATGGCTACACCTTC; CDR3: CASSLGQANYGYTF
V: TRBV5-1; J: TRBJ1-2; D: NA; size: few; DNA: TGCGCCAGCAGCTTGGCCCCAGGGATTAACTATGGCTACACCTTC; CDR3: CASSLAPGINYGYTF
V: TRBV7-8; J: TRBJ1-5; D: TRBD1; size: many; DNA: TGTGCCAGCAGCTTAGCCCGGACAGGGGGGGTTTTGCCCCAGCATTTT; CDR3: CASSLARTGGVLPQHF
V: TRBV2; J: TRBJ2-7; D: NA; size: many; DNA: TGTGCCAGCAGTGAACGATGGCACCCCACCGAGCAGTACTTC; CDR3: CASSERWHPTEQYF
V: TRBV6-2/TRBV6-3; J: TRBJ2-5; D: NA; size: many; DNA: TGTGCCAGCAGCCCCAGGGGGGAGTACCAAGAGACCCAGTACTTC; CDR3: CASSPRGEYQETQYF
V: TRBV28; J: TRBJ1-5; D: NA; size: NA; DNA: TGTGCCAGCAGTCCCTCGGGGGCGAACAATCAGCCCCAGCATTTT; CDR3: CASSPSGANNQPQHF
V: TRBV6-5; J: TRBJ1-5; D: NA; size: many; DNA: TGTGCCAGCAGGGGACATAGCAATCAGCCCCAGCATTTT; CDR3: CASRGHSNQPQHF
V: TRBV2; J: TRBJ1-2; D: NA; size: NA; DNA: TGTGCCAGCAAGGCGGACATTTACTATGGCTACACCTTC; CDR3: CASKADIYYGYTF
V: TRBV14; J: TRBJ2-2; D: NA; size: few; DNA: TGTGCCAGCAGCCAAGACCCTCGGGACGTCCGCCCCGGGGAGCTGTTTTTT; CDR3: CASSQDPRDVRPGELFF
V: TRBV5-1; J: TRBJ2-7; D: TRBD1; size: few; DNA: TGCGCCAGCAGCTTGGGGGACAGGGACTCAGGCGAGCAGTACTTC; CDR3: CASSLGDRDSGEQYF
V: TRBV7-9; J: TRBJ1-2; D: NA; size: many; DNA: TGTGCCAGCAGCCTCGGATCTCTGAGCGGGGTTGGCTACACCTTC; CDR3: CASSLGSLSGVGYTF
V: TRBV20-1; J: TRBJ1-2; D: NA; size: many; DNA: TGCAGTGCCTCCCGAAAGGGGATGGCTAACTATGGCTACACCTTC; CDR3: CSASRKGMANYGYTF
V: TRBV6-1; J: TRBJ2-7; D: TRBD2; size: many; DNA: TGTGCCAGCAGTCCTAGTAGCGGGGGGGCCTCCCTCGAGCAGTACTTC; CDR3: CASSPSSGGASLEQYF
V: TRBV29-1; J: TRBJ1-2; D: TRBD1; size: many; DNA: TGCAGCGCCACAGGGGGCAGTGGCTACACCTTC; CDR3: CSATGGSGYTF
V: TRBV7-9; J: TRBJ1-2; D: TRBD1; size: many; DNA: TGTGCCAGCAGCCCACGGAGGGACAGGGGTTATGGCTACACCTTC; CDR3: CASSPRRDRGYGYTF
V: TRBV6-5; J: TRBJ2-5; D: TRBD2; size: NA; DNA: TGTGCCAGCAGTTACTCGAGGGGACTGGGGGGGGGAGAGACCCAGTACTTC; CDR3: CASSYSRGLGGGETQYF
V: TRBV19; J: TRBJ1-1; D: TRBD1; size: many; DNA: TGTGCCAGTAGTTCCCAGGGGGACACTGAAGCTTTCTTT; CDR3: CASSSQGDTEAFF
V: TRBV11-2; J: TRBJ2-7; D: TRBD1; size: NA; DNA: TGTGCCAGCAGTAACCGGGACAGGGGGCGCGAGCAGTACTTC; CDR3: CASSNRDRGREQYF
V: TRBV12-3/TRBV12-4; J: TRBJ1-5; D: NA; size: many; DNA: TGTGCCAGCAGTACCCGCCGGGGGGGACAGCCCCAGCATTTT; CDR3: CASSTRRGGQPQHF
V: TRBV27; J: TRBJ2-5; D: NA; size: NA; DNA: TGTGCCAGCAGTTACACGACATCTCAAGAGACCCAGTACTTC; CDR3: CASSYTTSQETQYF
V: TRBV6-1; J: TRBJ2-7; D: NA; size: many; DNA: TGTGCCAGCAGCCACGGGGGCGGATACGAGCAGTACTTC; CDR3: CASSHGGGYEQYF
V: TRBV5-1; J: TRBJ2-2; D: TRBD2; size: NA; DNA: TGCGCCAGCTTTGTAGCGGGCCCGGGCGGGGAGCTGTTTTTT; CDR3: CASFVAGPGGELFF
V: TRBV27; J: TRBJ1-1; D: NA; size: many; DNA: TGTGCCAGCAGTTTACTTCTGACAGGATCGAACACTGAAGCTTTCTTT; CDR3: CASSLLLTGSNTEAFF
V: TRBV5-1; J: TRBJ1-1; D: NA; size: many; DNA: TGCGCCAGCAGCTCAACAGGGAGGGTCACTGAAGCTTTCTTT; CDR3: CASSSTGRVTEAFF
V: TRBV9; J: TRBJ1-1; D: NA; size: many; DNA: TGTGCCAGCAGCTCCTTCGGTGGGATTGATGACACTGAAGCTTTCTTT; CDR3: CASSSFGGIDDTEAFF
V: TRBV20-1; J: TRBJ2-7; D: TRBD1; size: many; DNA: TGCAGTGCTAGTGGTGGGACAGGGGGTTACGAGCAGTACTTC; CDR3: CSASGGTGGYEQYF
V: TRBV7-9; J: TRBJ2-2; D: NA; size: NA; DNA: TGTGCCAACGGTGACACCGGGGAGCTGTTTTTT; CDR3: CANGDTGELFF
V: TRBV6-2/TRBV6-3; J: TRBJ1-5; D: NA; size: many; DNA: TGTGCCAGCAGTTACGCAGGTAGGAGCAATCAGCCCCAGCATTTT; CDR3: CASSYAGRSNQPQHF